A single T cell receptor (beta chain) is shown here with its context. Trimming pared 0 bases from V and 10 bases from J, leaving 17 bases between. The CDR3 sequence is 16 residues long. Germline CDR1 reads SGHKS; CDR2 reads YYEKEE (reference sequence). The method was immunoSEQ multiplex PCR; TCRdb's version includes in-frame clones alone and lacks a portion of them. The sample contains around 75,000 clones, 80% to 95% of which appear only once. This entry belongs to a study of control samples from healthy donors and cancer patients. What was sequenced was blood. This clonotype was obtained from a woman aged 60-70 years in good health. The genes are TRBV5-5 and TRBJ1-6; no definite D call. The CDR3, as DNA: TGTGCCAGCAGCTTGGCCTCGGGCAGTCACACCTCACCCCTCCACTTT. Its protein product is CASSLASGSHTSPLHF.